What follows is one TCR beta chain and its context. Its target is unknown. At one end the junction does not follow the germline gene, possibly because of a read error. The data derive from a study of blood T cells in healthy people across ages. Overall study results and limits: Possibly confounding the expanded clonotype changes was the fact that donor CMV status was unknown.

Then a second PCR, running roughly 7 to 11 cycles, was carried out with a sample-barcoded 5' primer and a J-beta primer mix. TCRdb passed the 5' RACE reads through MiXCR, listing each CDR3 protein once. The table records 1.5 million or so distinct CDR3 sequences, roughly 43% of them present only once. The germline gives CDR1 MDHEN, CDR2 SYDVKM. The CDR3 extends over 12 amino acids. The chain joins TRBV28 to TRBJ2-7; no clear D. This TCR came from a woman aged 18-29 years in good health. Sequenced sample: blood. The CDR3 here is CAGSSYAYEQYF. The CDR3 region has the DNA TGTGCCGGCAGCTCCTACGCCTACGAGCAGTACTTC.